The TCR beta chain described here comes from a study of cytomegalovirus exposure and HLA in healthy donors. The germline V gene has CDR1 MNHEY and CDR2 SMNVEV (reference sequence). This CDR3 is 11 amino acids long. With 10 bases removed from V and 10 bases from J, the gap between germline ends came to 16 bases. It was with 60 Vbeta and 13 Jbeta primers that the PCR ran. Generated by immunoSEQ multiplex PCR, the TCRdb table keeps only in-frame clones and is missing some. Altogether about 110,000 clones are present, 75% to 80% being singletons, with the ten largest covering 1.3%. Study outcomes and limitations: The study dropped some indistinguishable V segments, TRBV6-2 and TRBV6-3 among them. Presence/absence analyses rested on an assumption that sequencing depth was roughly uniform across donors. Among TCR beta chains, those listed as cytomegalovirus-associated numbered over 150. The likely origin of a cluster of highly shared sequence variants was a sequencing artifact.

With respect to this clone: Its antigen is not known.

The rearrangement uses TRBV27 and TRBJ1-1; a possible D gene is TRBD1 (5 bases). The source is a woman aged 25 to 39 in good health and CMV-seronegative. The sample was PBMCs. This CDR3 reads CATRAGRGAFF. CDR3 DNA sequence: TGTGCCACCCGGGCGGGGCGAGGAGCTTTCTTT.